This T cell receptor beta chain is drawn from a study of shared clonotypes between healthy human individuals. About this clone itself: Its antigen is unidentified.

Donors comprised only Caucasian adults living in Nashville, Tennessee. From CD4+ cells came CD45RA+ naive and CD45RA-negative memory subsets. The study, taken as a whole, reports: Donor scarcity curtailed the genetic and exposure-history diversity represented herein.

Data came from immunoSEQ multiplex PCR; TCRdb stores just in-frame clones and leaves some out. Of 1.6 million or so clones detected, roughly 98.5% appear once; the ten largest clones hold about 0.35%. Germline loops: CDR1 WSHSY, CDR2 SAAADI. V lost 5 bases, J lost 1 base, and 7 bases stayed unmatched. The CDR3 length is 17 residues. Input material: naive CD4+ T cells sorted from blood. Subset in this sample: CD45RA+ positively selected. The rearrangement uses TRBV10-2 and TRBJ2-5, with 13 positions matching TRBD2. This clonotype originated in a man aged 25-45 years in good health. Here the CDR3 reads CASSLLAGGISQETQYF. CDR3 nucleotide sequence: TGCGCCAGCAGTCTACTAGCGGGAGGGATAAGCCAAGAGACCCAGTACTTC.